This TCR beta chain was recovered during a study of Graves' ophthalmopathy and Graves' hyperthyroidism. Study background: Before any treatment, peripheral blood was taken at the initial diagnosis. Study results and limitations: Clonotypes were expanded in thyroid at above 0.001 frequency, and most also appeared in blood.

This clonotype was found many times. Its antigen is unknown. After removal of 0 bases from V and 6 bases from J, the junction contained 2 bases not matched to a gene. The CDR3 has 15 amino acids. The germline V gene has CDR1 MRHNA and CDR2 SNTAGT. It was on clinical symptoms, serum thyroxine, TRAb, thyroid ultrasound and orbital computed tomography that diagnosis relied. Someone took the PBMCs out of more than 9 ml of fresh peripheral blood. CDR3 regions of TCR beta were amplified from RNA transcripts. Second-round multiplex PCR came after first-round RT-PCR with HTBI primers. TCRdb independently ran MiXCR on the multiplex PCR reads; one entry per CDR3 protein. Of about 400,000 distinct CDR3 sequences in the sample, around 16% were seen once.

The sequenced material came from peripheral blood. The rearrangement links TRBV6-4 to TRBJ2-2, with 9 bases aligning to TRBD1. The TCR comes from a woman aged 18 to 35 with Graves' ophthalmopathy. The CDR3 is CASSDSRTGAGELFF. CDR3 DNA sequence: TGTGCCAGCAGTGACTCCAGGACAGGGGCCGGGGAGCTGTTTTTT.